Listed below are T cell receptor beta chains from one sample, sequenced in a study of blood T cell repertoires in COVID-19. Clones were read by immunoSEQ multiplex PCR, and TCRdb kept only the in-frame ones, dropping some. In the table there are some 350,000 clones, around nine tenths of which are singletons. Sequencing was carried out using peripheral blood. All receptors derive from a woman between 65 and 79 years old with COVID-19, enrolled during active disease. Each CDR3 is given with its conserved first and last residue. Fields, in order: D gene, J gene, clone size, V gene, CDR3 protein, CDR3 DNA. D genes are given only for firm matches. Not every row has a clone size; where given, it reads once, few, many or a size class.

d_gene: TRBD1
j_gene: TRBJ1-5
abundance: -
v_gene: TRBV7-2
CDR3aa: CASSTRTGGNQPQHF
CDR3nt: TGTGCCAGCAGCACCCGGACAGGAGGCAATCAGCCCCAGCATTTT

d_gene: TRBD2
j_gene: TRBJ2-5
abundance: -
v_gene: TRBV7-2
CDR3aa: CASSPRGASGGRLTQYF
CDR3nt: TGTGCCAGCAGCCCCCGGGGGGCTAGCGGGGGCCGGTTGACCCAGTACTTC

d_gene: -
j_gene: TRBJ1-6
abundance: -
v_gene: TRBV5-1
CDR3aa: CASSLGAGVKSPLHF
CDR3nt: TGCGCCAGCAGCTTGGGGGCAGGGGTGAAATCACCCCTCCACTTT

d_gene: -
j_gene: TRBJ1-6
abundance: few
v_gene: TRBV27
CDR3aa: CASSFGGANSPLHF
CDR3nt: TGTGCCAGCAGTTTCGGAGGGGCGAATTCACCCCTCCACTTT

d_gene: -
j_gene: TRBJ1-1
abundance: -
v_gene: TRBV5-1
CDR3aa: CASSLGQSNTEAFF
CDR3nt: TGCGCCAGCAGCTTGGGGCAGTCGAACACTGAAGCTTTCTTT

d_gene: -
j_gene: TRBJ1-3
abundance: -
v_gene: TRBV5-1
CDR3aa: CASKDTASSGNTIYF
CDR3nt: TGCGCCAGCAAGGACACCGCGAGCTCTGGAAACACCATATATTTT

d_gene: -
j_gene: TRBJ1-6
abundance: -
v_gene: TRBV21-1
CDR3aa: CASSGQGTLSPLHF
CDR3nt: TGTGCCAGCTCCGGACAGGGGACCCTTTCACCCCTCCACTTT

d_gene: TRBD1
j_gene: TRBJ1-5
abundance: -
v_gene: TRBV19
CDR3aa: CASRSGTGMGNQPQHF
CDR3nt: TGTGCCAGTAGATCCGGGACAGGGATGGGCAATCAGCCCCAGCATTTT

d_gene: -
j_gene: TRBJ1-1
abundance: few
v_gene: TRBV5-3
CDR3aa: CARSLRSRNTEAFF
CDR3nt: TGTGCCAGAAGCTTGAGATCCAGGAACACTGAAGCTTTCTTT

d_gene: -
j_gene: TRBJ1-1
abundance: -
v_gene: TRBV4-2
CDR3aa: CASNSLDTNTEAFF
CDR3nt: TGTGCCAGCAACTCACTCGACACCAACACTGAAGCTTTCTTT

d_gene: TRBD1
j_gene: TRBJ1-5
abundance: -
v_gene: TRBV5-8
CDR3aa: CASSPHVVTGVSNQPQHF
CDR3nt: TGTGCCAGCAGCCCCCATGTAGTCACAGGGGTGAGCAATCAGCCCCAGCATTTT

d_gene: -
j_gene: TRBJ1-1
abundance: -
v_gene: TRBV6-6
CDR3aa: CASSYDTSNTEAFF
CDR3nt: TGTGCCAGCAGTTACGACACTTCGAACACTGAAGCTTTCTTT

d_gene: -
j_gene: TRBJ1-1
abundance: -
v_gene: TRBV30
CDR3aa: CAWSLRGNTEAFF
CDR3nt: TGTGCCTGGAGCCTCCGGGGGAACACTGAAGCTTTCTTT

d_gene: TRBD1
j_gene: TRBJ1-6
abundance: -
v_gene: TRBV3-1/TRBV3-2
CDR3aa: CASSRGQGGSPLHF
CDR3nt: TGTGCCAGCAGCCGAGGACAGGGAGGGTCACCCCTCCACTTT

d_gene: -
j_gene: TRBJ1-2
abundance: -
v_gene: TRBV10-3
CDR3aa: CAISGPGEGYTF
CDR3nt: TGTGCCATCAGTGGCCCAGGTGAAGGCTACACCTTC

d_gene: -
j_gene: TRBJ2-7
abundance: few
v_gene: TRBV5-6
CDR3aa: CASSLLSGGTYEQYF
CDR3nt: TGTGCCAGCAGCTTGTTGTCAGGGGGGACCTACGAGCAGTACTTC

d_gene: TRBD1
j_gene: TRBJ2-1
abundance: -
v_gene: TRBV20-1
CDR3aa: CSASSTGPYNEQFF
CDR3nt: TGCAGTGCTAGTTCGACAGGGCCCTACAATGAGCAGTTCTTC

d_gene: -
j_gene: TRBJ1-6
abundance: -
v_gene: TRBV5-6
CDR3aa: CASRGGGNPNSPLHF
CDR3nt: TGTGCCAGCAGAGGTGGGGGGAATCCGAATTCACCCCTCCACTTT

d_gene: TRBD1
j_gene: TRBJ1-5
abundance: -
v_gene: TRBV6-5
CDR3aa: CASSYSTGWNQPQHF
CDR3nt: TGTGCCAGCAGTTACTCGACAGGGTGGAATCAGCCCCAGCATTTT

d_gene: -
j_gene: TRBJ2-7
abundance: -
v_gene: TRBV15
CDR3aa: CATSRDRGGFTYEQYF
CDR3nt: TGTGCCACCAGCAGAGATAGGGGGGGATTCACCTACGAGCAGTACTTC

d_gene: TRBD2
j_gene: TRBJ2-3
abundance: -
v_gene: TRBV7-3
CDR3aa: CASSTTSAGTDTQYF
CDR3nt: TGTGCCAGCAGCACTACTAGCGCAGGCACAGATACGCAGTATTTT

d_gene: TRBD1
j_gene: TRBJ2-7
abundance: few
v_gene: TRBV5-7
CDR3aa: CASSLEETGVSEQYF
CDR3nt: TGTGCCAGCAGCTTGGAAGAGACAGGGGTAAGCGAGCAGTACTTC

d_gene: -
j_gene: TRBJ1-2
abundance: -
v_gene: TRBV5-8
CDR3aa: CASSWAPGGVTYGYTF
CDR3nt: TGTGCCAGCAGTTGGGCGCCAGGAGGGGTTACCTATGGCTACACCTTC

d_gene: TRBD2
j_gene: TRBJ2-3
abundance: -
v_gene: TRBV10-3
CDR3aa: CAISRTSGSTDTQYF
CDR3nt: TGTGCCATCAGTCGGACTAGCGGGAGCACAGATACGCAGTATTTT

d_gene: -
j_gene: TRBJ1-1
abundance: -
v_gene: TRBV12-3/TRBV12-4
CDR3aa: CASSFSPEAFF
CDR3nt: TGTGCCAGCAGTTTTAGCCCAGAAGCTTTCTTT

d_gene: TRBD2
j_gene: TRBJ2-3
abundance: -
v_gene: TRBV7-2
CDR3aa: CASSLGGEVTDTQYF
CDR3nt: TGTGCCAGCAGCTTGGGGGGGGAAGTAACAGATACGCAGTATTTT

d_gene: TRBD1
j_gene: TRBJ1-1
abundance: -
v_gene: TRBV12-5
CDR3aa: CASGWAGQGIGTEAFF
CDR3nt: TGTGCTAGTGGTTGGGCGGGACAGGGTATCGGCACTGAAGCTTTCTTT

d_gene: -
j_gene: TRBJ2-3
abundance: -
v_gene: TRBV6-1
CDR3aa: CASSDGVSWSTDTQYF
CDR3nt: TGTGCCAGCAGTGATGGAGTCTCCTGGAGCACAGATACGCAGTATTTT

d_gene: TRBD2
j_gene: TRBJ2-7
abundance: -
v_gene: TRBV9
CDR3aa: CASSAGDSGGSYEQYF
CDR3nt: TGTGCCAGCAGCGCCGGTGATAGCGGGGGCTCCTACGAGCAGTACTTC

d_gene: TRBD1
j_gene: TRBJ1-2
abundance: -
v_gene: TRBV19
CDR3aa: CASSTSQGSNYGYTF
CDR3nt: TGTGCCAGTAGTACCTCACAGGGGTCAAACTATGGCTACACCTTC

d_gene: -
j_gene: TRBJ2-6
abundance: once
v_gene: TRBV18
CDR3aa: CASSPPAGFSGANVLTF
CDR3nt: TGTGCCAGCTCACCACCGGCGGGGTTCTCTGGGGCCAACGTCCTGACTTTC

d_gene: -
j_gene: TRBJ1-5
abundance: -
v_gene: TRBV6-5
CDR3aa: CASSYSLGSNQPQHF
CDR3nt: TGTGCCAGCAGTTACTCCCTCGGGAGCAATCAGCCCCAGCATTTT

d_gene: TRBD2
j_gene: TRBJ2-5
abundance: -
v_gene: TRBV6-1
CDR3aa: CASSEAERGTQYF
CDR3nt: TGTGCCAGCAGTGAAGCCGAGCGGGGGACCCAGTACTTC

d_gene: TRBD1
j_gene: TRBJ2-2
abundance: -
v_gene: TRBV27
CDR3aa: CASSYADRGFFPGELFF
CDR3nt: TGTGCCAGCAGTTACGCCGACAGGGGGTTTTTTCCCGGGGAGCTGTTTTTT

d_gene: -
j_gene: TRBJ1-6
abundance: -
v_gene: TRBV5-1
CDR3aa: CASRNLRSSGPLHF
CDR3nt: TGCGCCAGCAGGAACCTGAGGTCAAGCGGGCCCCTCCACTTT

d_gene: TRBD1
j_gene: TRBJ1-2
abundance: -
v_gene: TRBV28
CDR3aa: CATRPIISATGGHYGYTF
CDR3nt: TGTGCCACCCGCCCCATAATATCCGCGACAGGGGGCCACTATGGCTACACCTTC

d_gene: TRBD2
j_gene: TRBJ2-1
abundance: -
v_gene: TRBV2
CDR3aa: CASSTGLAGGRNEQFF
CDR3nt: TGTGCCAGCAGTACGGGACTAGCGGGGGGGAGAAATGAGCAGTTCTTC

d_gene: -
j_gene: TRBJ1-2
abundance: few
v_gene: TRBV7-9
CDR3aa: CASSLLSNYGYTF
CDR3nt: TGTGCCAGCAGCTTACTCTCTAACTATGGCTACACCTTC

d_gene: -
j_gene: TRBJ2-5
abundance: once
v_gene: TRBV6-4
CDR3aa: CASTRTGRVRETQYF
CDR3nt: TGTGCCAGCACCCGGACCGGCAGGGTGAGGGAGACCCAGTACTTC

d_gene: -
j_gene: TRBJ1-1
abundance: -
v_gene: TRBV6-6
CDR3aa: CASGAGSFTEAFF
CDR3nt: TGTGCCAGCGGGGCCGGGAGTTTCACTGAAGCTTTCTTT

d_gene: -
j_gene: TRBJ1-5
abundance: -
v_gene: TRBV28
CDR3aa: CASSSRRQYSNQPQHF
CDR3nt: TGTGCCAGCAGTTCCCGTCGACAGTATAGCAATCAGCCCCAGCATTTT

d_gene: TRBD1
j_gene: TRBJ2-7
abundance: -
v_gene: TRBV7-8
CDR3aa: CASSLMTGQYYEQYF
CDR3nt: TGTGCCAGCAGCTTAATGACAGGGCAGTACTACGAGCAGTACTTC

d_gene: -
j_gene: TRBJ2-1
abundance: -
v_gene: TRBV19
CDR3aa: CASSIEGRRSSYNEQFF
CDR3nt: TGTGCCAGTAGTATTGAGGGCAGACGGAGCTCCTACAATGAGCAGTTCTTC